This TCR beta chain was captured in a study of T-cell memory formation after mild COVID-19. Study details: In these data, TCR clusters were largely donor specific.

The CDR3 has 15 residues. CDR1 and CDR2 from the germline V gene are MNHNS and SASEGT. Trimming stripped 2 bases from V and 5 bases from J, with 16 bases between. Each CDR3 protein gets one entry after TCRdb re-called the 5' RACE reads with MiXCR. The sample holds 580,000 or so distinct CDR3 sequences, 15% to 20% seen once. Sequenced sample: PBMCs or a T cell subset sorted from them (not recorded which). The chain employs TRBV6-1 and TRBJ2-7; D may correspond to TRBD1 or TRBD2 (5 bases each). The source of this sequence is an adult woman who had mild COVID-19 (a few samples of this study predate the infection). Cell type and time point are not known. The CDR3 here is CASSEIHLWGNEQYF. The CDR3, as DNA: TGTGCCAGCAGTGAAATCCACCTATGGGGGAACGAGCAGTACTTC.